The entry below gives a single TCR beta chain sequence along with its context. The source of the sample is a study of blood T cell repertoires in COVID-19. V was cut by 6 bases and J by 1 base, with 12 bases left in between. The V gene's germline CDR1 is SQVTM and CDR2 ANQGSEA. CDR3 length equals 13 residues. Libraries were prepared by immunoSEQ multiplex PCR; TCRdb keeps only in-frame clonotypes and omits some of them. The data contain 210,000 or so clones, 83% of them seen just once; the ten biggest clones take up roughly 5%. V gene TRBV29-1 combines with J gene TRBJ1-1, with D perhaps TRBD1 (6 bases). The sample was PBMCs or T cells enriched from blood (not recorded which). The receptor's source is a woman between 45 and 60 years old who had been exposed to COVID-19. The CDR3 nucleotides are TGCAGCGTGGGGGACACCCCGAACACTGAAGCTTTCTTT. It yields the protein CSVGDTPNTEAFF.